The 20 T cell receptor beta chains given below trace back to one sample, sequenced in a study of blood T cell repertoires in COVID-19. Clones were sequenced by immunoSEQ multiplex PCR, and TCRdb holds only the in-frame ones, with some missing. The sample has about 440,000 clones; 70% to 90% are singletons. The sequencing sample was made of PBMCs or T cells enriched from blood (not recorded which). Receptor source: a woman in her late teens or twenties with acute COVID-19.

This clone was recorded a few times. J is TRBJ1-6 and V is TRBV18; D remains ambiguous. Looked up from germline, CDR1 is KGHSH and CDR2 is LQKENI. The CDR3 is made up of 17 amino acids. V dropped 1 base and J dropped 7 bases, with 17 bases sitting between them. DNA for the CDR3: TGTGCCAGCTCACCACGGCGGGGTGAGGTTCTCAATTCACCCCTCCACTTT. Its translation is CASSPRRGEVLNSPLHF.

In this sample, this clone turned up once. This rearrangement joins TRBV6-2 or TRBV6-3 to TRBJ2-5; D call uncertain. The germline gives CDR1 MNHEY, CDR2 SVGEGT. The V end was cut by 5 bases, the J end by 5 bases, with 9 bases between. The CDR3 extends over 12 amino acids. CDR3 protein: CASSPLRETQYF. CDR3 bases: TGTGCCAGCAGTCCCCTGAGGGAGACCCAGTACTTC.

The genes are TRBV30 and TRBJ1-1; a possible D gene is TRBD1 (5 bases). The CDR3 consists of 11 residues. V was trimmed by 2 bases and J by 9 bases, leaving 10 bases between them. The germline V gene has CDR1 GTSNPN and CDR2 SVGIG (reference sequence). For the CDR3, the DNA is TGTGCCTGGAGTTCAGGGAATCAAGCTTTCTTT. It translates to CAWSSGNQAFF.

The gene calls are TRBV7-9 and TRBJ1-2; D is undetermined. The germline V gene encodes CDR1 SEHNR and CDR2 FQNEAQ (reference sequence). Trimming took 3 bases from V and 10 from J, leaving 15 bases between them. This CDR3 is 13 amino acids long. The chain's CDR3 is CASSFSMGVIYTF. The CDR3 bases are TGTGCCAGCAGCTTTTCTATGGGAGTGATCTACACCTTC.

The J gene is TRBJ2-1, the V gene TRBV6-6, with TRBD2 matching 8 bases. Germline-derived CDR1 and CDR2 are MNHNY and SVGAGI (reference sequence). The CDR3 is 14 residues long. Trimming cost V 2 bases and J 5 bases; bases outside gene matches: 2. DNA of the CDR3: TGTGCCAGCAGTTACATTAGCGGGGACAATGAGCAGTTCTTC. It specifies CASSYISGDNEQFF.

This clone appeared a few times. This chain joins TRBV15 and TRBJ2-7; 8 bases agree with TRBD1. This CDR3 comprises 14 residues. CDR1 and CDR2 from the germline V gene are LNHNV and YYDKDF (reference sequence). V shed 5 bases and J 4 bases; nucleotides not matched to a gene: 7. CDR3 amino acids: CATSYKTGEYEQYF. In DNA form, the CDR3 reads TGTGCCACCAGCTATAAGACAGGGGAGTACGAGCAGTACTTC.

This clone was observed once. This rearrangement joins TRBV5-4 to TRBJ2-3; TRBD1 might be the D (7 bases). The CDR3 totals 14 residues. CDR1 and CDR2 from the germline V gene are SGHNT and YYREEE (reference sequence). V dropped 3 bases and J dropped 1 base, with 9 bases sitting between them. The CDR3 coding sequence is TGTGCCAGCAGCTCCAGGGGGGGCACAGATACGCAGTATTTT. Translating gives CASSSRGGTDTQYF.

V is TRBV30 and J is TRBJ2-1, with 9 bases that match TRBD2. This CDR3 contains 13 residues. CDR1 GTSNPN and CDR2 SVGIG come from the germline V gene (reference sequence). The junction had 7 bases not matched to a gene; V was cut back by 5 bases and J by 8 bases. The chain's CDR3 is CAWGSGRVDEQFF. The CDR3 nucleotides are TGTGCCTGGGGTAGCGGGAGAGTCGATGAGCAGTTCTTC.

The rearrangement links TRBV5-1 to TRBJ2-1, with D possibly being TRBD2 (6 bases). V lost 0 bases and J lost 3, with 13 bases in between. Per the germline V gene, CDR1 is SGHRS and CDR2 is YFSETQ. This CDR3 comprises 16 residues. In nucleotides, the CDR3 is TGCGCCAGCAGCTTGGTGGCTAGCGTCGACTACAATGAGCAGTTCTTC. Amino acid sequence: CASSLVASVDYNEQFF.

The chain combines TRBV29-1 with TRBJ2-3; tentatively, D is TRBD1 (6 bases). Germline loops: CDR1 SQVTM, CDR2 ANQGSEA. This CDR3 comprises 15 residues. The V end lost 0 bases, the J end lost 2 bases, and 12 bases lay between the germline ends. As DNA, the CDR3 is TGCAGCGTTGAAGATACAGGGTCCACCACAGATACGCAGTATTTT. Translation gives CSVEDTGSTTDTQYF.

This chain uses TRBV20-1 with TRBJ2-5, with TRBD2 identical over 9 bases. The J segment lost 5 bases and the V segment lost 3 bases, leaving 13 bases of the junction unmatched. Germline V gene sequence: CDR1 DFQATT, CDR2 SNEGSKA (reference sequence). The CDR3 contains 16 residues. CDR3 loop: CSASPTPGLAYETQYF. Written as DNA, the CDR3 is TGCAGTGCTAGTCCAACACCGGGACTAGCCTATGAGACCCAGTACTTC.

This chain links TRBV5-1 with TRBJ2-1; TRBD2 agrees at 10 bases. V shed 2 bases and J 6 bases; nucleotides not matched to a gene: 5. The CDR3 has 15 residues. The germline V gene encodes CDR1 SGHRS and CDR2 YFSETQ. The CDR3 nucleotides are TGCGCCAGCAGCTTACTAGCGGGAAAGGTCAATGAGCAGTTCTTC. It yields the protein CASSLLAGKVNEQFF.

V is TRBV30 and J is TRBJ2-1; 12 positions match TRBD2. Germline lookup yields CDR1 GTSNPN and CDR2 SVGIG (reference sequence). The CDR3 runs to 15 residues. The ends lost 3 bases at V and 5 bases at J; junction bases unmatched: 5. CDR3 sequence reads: CAWSGLAGRNNEQFF. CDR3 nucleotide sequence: TGTGCCTGGAGCGGACTAGCGGGAAGGAACAATGAGCAGTTCTTC. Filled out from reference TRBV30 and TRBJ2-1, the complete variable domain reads SQTIHQWPATLVQPVGSPLSLECTVEGTSNPNLYWYRQAAGRGLQLLFYSVGIGQISSEVPQNLSASRPQDRQFILSSKKLLLSDSGFYLCAWSGLAGRNNEQFFGPGTRLTVL.

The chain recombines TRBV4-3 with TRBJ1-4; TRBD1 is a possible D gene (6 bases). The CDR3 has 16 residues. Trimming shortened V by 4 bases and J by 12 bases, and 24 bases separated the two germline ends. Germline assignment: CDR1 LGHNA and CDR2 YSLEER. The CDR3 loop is CASSRHAQGLGKELFF. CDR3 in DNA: TGCGCCAGCAGCCGACATGCTCAGGGGCTCGGAAAGGAACTGTTTTTT.

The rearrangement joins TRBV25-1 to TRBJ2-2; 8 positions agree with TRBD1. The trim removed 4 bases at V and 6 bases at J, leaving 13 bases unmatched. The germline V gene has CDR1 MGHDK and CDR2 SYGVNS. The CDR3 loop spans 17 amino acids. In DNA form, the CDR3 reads TGTGCCAGCAGTGGAAGGACAGGGATCTCTTTCGCCGGGGAGCTGTTTTTT. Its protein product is CASSGRTGISFAGELFF.

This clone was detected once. CDR3 loop: CASSLRTGYTGELFF. CDR3 nucleotides: TGTGCCAGCAGTTTAAGGACAGGGTACACCGGGGAGCTGTTTTTT. V gene TRBV27 combines with J gene TRBJ2-2; 8 nucleotides align to TRBD1. Trimming removed 2 bases from V and 3 bases from J; junction bases left unmatched: 2. This CDR3 is built from 15 residues. Germline CDR1 MNHEY, CDR2 SMNVEV (reference sequence).

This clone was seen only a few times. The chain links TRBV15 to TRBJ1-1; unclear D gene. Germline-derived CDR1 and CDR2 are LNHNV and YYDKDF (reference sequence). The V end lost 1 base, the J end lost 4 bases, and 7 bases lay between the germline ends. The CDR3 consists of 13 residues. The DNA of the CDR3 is TGTGCCACCAGCAGAGCGGGTTCCACTGAAGCTTTCTTT. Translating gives CATSRAGSTEAFF. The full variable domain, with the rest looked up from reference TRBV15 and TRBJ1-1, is DAMVIQNPRYQVTQFGKPVTLSCSQTLNHNVMYWYQQKSSQAPKLLFHYYDKDFNNEADTPDNFQSRRPNTSFCFLDIRSPGLGDTAMYLCATSRAGSTEAFFGQGTRLTVV.

For the CDR3, the DNA is TGCGCCAGCAGGGGGACAGGCGAAATTGAAGCTTTCTTT. Its protein product is CASRGTGEIEAFF. V is TRBV5-1 and J is TRBJ1-1, with 8 bases aligning to TRBD1. CDR3 length equals 13 residues. Germline V gene sequence: CDR1 SGHRS, CDR2 YFSETQ. Trimming removed 5 bases from V and 7 bases from J; junction bases left unmatched: 7.

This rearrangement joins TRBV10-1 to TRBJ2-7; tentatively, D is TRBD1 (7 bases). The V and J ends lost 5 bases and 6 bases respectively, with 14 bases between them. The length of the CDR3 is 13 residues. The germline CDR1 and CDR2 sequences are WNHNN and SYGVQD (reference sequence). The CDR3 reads CASSIHRGGEQYF. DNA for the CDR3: TGCGCCAGCAGTATTCACAGGGGAGGCGAGCAGTACTTC.

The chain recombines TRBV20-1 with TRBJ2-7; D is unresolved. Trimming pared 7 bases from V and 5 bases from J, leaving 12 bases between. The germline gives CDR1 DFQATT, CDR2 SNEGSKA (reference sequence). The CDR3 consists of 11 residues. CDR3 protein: CSGVWAHEQYF. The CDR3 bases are TGCAGTGGAGTATGGGCCCACGAGCAGTACTTC.